This TCR beta chain comes out of a study of blood T cell repertoires in COVID-19. Study summary: Whether acute or convalescent, the COVID-19 samples came from the United States, Italy and Spain. Sources were T cells, B-cell-depleted T cells, or PBMCs; the material itself was cDNA or gDNA.

J gave up 6 bases and V 3 bases, and 2 bases lay outside the gene matches. Germline CDR1 is KGHSH and CDR2 is LQKENI. The CDR3 totals 15 residues. Per the authors' pipeline: It was from reference gene primer amplification that nucleated cell counts were estimated. Only in-frame clones appear in the TCRdb table, and some are missing; sequencing was by immunoSEQ multiplex PCR. The V and J calls and the clone size are those of that table, but D and trimming were determined from the DNA. The sample consists of about 74,000 clones, approximately 85% of them appearing once. The chain recombines TRBV18 with TRBJ2-1; 13 nucleotides match TRBD2. The sample consisted of peripheral blood. The sequence derives from a man between 65 and 80 years old with acute or convalescent COVID-19. The CDR3 protein is CASSPGLAGLNEQFF. In nucleotides, the CDR3 is TGTGCCAGCTCACCGGGACTAGCGGGGCTCAATGAGCAGTTCTTC.